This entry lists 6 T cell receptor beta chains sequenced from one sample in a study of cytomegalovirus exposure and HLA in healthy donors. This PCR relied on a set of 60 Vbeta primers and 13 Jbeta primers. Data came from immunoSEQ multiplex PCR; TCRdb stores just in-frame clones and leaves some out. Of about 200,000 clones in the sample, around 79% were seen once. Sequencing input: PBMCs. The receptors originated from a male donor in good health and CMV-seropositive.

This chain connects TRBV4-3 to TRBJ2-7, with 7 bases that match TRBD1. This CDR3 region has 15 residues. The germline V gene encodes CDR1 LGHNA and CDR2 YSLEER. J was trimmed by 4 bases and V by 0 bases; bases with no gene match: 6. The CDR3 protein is CASSQDRQQGYEQYF. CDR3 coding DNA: TGCGCCAGCAGCCAAGATCGGCAACAGGGGTACGAGCAGTACTTC.

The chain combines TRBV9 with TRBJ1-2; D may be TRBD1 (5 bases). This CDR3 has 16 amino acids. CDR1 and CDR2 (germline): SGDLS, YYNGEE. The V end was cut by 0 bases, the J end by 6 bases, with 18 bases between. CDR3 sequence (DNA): TGTGCCAGCAGCGTAGGTTCAAGACAGCGCCTGGATGGCTACACCTTC. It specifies CASSVGSRQRLDGYTF.

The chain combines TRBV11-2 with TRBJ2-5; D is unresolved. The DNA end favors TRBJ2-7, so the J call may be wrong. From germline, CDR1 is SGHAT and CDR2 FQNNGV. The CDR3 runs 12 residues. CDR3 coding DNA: TGTGCCAGCAGAACTCCGGACTACGAGCAGTACTTC. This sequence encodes CASRTPDYEQYF.

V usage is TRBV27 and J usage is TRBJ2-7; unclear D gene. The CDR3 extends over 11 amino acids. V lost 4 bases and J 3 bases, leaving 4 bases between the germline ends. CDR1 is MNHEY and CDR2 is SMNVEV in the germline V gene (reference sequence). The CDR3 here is CASSSNYEQYF. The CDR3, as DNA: TGTGCCAGCAGTTCTAACTACGAGCAGTACTTC.

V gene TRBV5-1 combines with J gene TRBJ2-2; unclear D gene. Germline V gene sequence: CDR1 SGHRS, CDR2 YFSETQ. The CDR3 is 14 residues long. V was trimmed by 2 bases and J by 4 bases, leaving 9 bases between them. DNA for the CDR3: TGCGCCAGCAGCTTCAACGCGGTCACCGGGGAGCTGTTTTTT. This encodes CASSFNAVTGELFF.

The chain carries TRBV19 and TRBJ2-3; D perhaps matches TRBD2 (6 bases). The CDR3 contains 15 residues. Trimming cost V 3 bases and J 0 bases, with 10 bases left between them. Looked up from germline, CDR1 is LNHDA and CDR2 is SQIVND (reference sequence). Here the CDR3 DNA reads TGTGCCAGTAGTATCGTAGCGGCTAGCACAGATACGCAGTATTTT. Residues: CASSIVAASTDTQYF.